This entry features one T cell receptor beta chain sequence. This sample was included in a study of blood T cell repertoires in COVID-19. The age range of participants was about 18 to 89 years, with residence in about two dozen US areas. Allocation to cohorts depended on clinical history reported by the participants. The V gene lost 5 bases and the J gene lost 0 bases, with 14 bases spanning the gap. Per germline, CDR1 MNHNY and CDR2 SVGAGI (reference sequence). The CDR3 is made up of 15 amino acids. Produced via immunoSEQ multiplex PCR; TCRdb's table is partial and in-frame only. This sample has under 250,000 clones, with 82% found just once.

V gene TRBV6-6 combines with J gene TRBJ2-7; the D gene is possibly TRBD2 (7 bases). Sequencing was done on a sample of PBMCs or T cells enriched from blood (not recorded which). The TCR was taken from a woman aged 60-70 years who had recovered from COVID-19. Here the CDR3 reads CASSIRGGGSYEQYF. Here the CDR3 DNA reads TGTGCCAGCAGTATAAGGGGGGGTGGCTCCTACGAGCAGTACTTC.